A selection of T cell receptor beta chains follows, all from one sample in a study of blood T cell repertoires in COVID-19. The assay was immunoSEQ multiplex PCR, and TCRdb's table has in-frame clones only and misses some. The table has around 250,000 clones, over 75% seen once; the top ten hold around 3.1%. The sample was PBMCs or T cells enriched from blood (not recorded which). These receptors originate from a woman in her thirties or forties who had been exposed to COVID-19. Both conserved end residues are part of each CDR3. The order of the fields is D gene, V gene, J gene, clone size, CDR3 protein, CDR3 DNA. The D gene is left open where the match is weak. Clone size, where shown, is once, few, many, or a class for clones that have expanded.

>NA|TRBV7-2|TRBJ1-3|NA
CASSLPGRLDTIYF
TGTGCCAGCAGCTTACCAGGGAGGTTAGACACCATATATTTT
>TRBD1|TRBV19|TRBJ1-1|once
CASNPNRGPLPNTRAFF
TGTGCCAGTAACCCTAACAGGGGGCCCCTCCCCAACACTCGAGCTTTCTTT
>NA|TRBV4-2|TRBJ1-2|NA
CASSQDLGGKNYGYTF
TGTGCCAGCAGCCAAGATCTTGGAGGGAAGAACTATGGCTACACCTTC
>NA|TRBV7-9|TRBJ1-3|NA
CASSLFSSGNTIYF
TGTGCCAGCAGCTTATTCAGCTCTGGAAACACCATATATTTT
>NA|TRBV29-1|TRBJ1-6|NA
CSVLTGANNSPLHF
TGCAGCGTTTTGACGGGAGCCAATAATTCACCCCTCCACTTT
>NA|TRBV5-1|TRBJ1-1|few
CASSFHTGTHTEAFF
TGCGCCAGCAGCTTTCATACAGGGACGCACACTGAAGCTTTCTTT
>NA|TRBV12-3/TRBV12-4|TRBJ1-1|NA
CASSYQVEAFF
TGTGCCAGCAGTTATCAGGTTGAGGCTTTCTTT
>TRBD2|TRBV14|TRBJ2-2|NA
CASSQEAGGSTGELFF
TGTGCCAGCAGCCAAGAGGCGGGAGGGAGTACCGGGGAGCTGTTTTTT
>TRBD1|TRBV7-2|TRBJ1-2|NA
CASSSRDRVLGYTF
TGTGCCAGCAGCTCCCGGGACAGGGTTTTGGGCTACACCTTC
>TRBD1|TRBV6-1|TRBJ1-5|once
CASSGATGTGIRGNQPQHF
TGTGCCAGCAGTGGGGCCACCGGGACAGGGATTAGAGGGAATCAGCCCCAGCATTTT
>TRBD1|TRBV19|TRBJ1-2|NA
CASSSRDRARMNTNGYTF
TGTGCCAGTAGTAGCCGGGACAGGGCCAGGATGAACACCAATGGCTACACCTTC
>NA|TRBV2|TRBJ2-2|NA
CASSERGQGGGELFF
TGTGCCAGCAGTGAACGAGGTCAGGGTGGCGGGGAGCTGTTTTTT
>NA|TRBV5-4|TRBJ1-2|NA
CASSLTDYGYTF
TGTGCCAGCAGCTTGACGGACTATGGCTACACCTTC
>NA|TRBV5-4|TRBJ2-1|NA
CASSRESNRQFF
TGTGCCAGCAGCCGGGAGTCCAACCGGCAGTTCTTC
>NA|TRBV28|TRBJ1-2|NA
CASSSTTGNGYTF
TGTGCCAGCAGTTCGACTACGGGAAATGGCTACACCTTC
>NA|TRBV28|TRBJ1-5|NA
CASSPWAGGLEPQHF
TGTGCCAGCAGTCCCTGGGCGGGGGGCCTAGAGCCCCAGCATTTT
>TRBD1|TRBV10-3|TRBJ1-1|NA
CAITARGTGRAQTVNTEAFF
TGTGCCATCACGGCGAGGGGGACAGGGCGTGCCCAAACCGTGAACACTGAAGCTTTCTTT
>NA|TRBV5-1|TRBJ2-3|NA
CASSLATGTDTQYF
TGTGCCAGCAGCTTGGCGACGGGGACAGATACGCAGTATTTT
>NA|TRBV1|TRBJ1-5|NA
CTSVGKGGNQPQHF
TGCACCAGCGTCGGAAAGGGAGGCAATCAGCCCCAGCATTTT
>TRBD1|TRBV19|TRBJ1-4|NA
CASSITGGNNEKLFF
TGTGCCAGTAGTATTACAGGGGGCAATAATGAAAAACTGTTTTTT
>TRBD1|TRBV18|TRBJ2-3|few
CASSPTTGWTDTQYF
TGTGCCAGCTCACCCACGACAGGGTGGACAGATACGCAGTATTTT
>TRBD2|TRBV4-1|TRBJ2-2|NA
CASSQERTSGGTGELFF
TGCGCCAGCAGCCAGGAGCGGACTAGCGGGGGGACCGGGGAGCTGTTTTTT
>NA|TRBV3-1/TRBV3-2|TRBJ1-2|few
CASSQEGLSGGYTF
TGTGCCAGCAGCCAAGAAGGCCTTAGCGGGGGCTACACCTTC
>TRBD1|TRBV4-3|TRBJ2-3|NA
CASSQGQGYADTQYF
TGCGCCAGCAGCCAAGGACAGGGGTACGCAGATACGCAGTATTTT
>NA|TRBV7-8|TRBJ1-5|NA
CASSLGLIFVGGGNQPQHF
TGTGCCAGCAGCTTAGGGTTAATATTTGTTGGGGGAGGTAATCAGCCCCAGCATTTT
>TRBD1|TRBV7-2|TRBJ2-7|NA
CASSPSGTGASYEQYF
TGTGCCAGCAGCCCATCCGGGACAGGGGCCTCCTACGAGCAGTACTTC
>NA|TRBV7-9|TRBJ2-3|NA
CASSPRKTGLGTDTQYF
TGTGCCAGCAGCCCACGGAAAACAGGGTTGGGCACAGATACGCAGTATTTT
>NA|TRBV5-1|TRBJ2-4|NA
CASSLETGRAKNIQYF
TGCGCCAGCAGCCTGGAAACAGGACGAGCCAAAAACATTCAGTACTTC
>NA|TRBV5-1|TRBJ1-1|NA
CASSNDIYTEAFF
TGTGCCAGCAGCAACGACATCTACACTGAAGCTTTCTTT
>NA|TRBV11-3|TRBJ2-5|NA
CASSPRTLYQETQYF
TGTGCCAGCAGCCCCCGGACACTGTACCAAGAGACCCAGTACTTC
>NA|TRBV19|TRBJ1-2|NA
CASRDPRTDTNYGYTF
TGTGCCAGTAGGGACCCGAGGACAGACACTAACTATGGCTACACCTTC
>NA|TRBV28|TRBJ1-2|NA
CASSHDRSYGYTF
TGTGCCAGCAGTCACGACAGATCTTATGGCTACACCTTC
>TRBD1|TRBV10-3|TRBJ2-5|NA
CAISEWQGAEETQYF
TGTGCCATCAGTGAGTGGCAGGGGGCCGAGGAGACCCAGTACTTC